This T cell receptor beta chain was identified during a study of circulating and synovial CD4+ cells in juvenile arthritis. Findings and caveats of the study: Bulk blood CD4 repertoires were more diverse than these. CPL and bulk CD4 samples differed at least tenfold in T cell genomes. Circulating pathogenic-like lymphocytes shared a substantially higher fraction of CDR3 sequences with synovium than bulk blood.

The data were produced by immunoSEQ multiplex PCR, yet TCRdb's version contains in-frame clones alone and is incomplete. The table shows tens of thousands of clones, with nearly 95% occurring only once. With regard to this clone: What it recognizes is unknown.

Trimming cost V 1 base and J 3 bases, with 21 bases left between them. Per the germline V gene, CDR1 is MGHRA and CDR2 is YSYEKL. The CDR3 loop spans 19 amino acids. Sequencing used CD4+ T cells from blood. The rearrangement uses TRBV4-1 and TRBJ2-2, with D perhaps matching TRBD2 (6 bases). This TCR came from a human donor with juvenile idiopathic arthritis. The CDR3 reads CASSQVGRSKTTDTGELFF. CDR3 coding DNA: TGCGCCAGCAGCCAAGTAGGGAGGTCGAAGACTACGGACACCGGGGAGCTGTTTTTT.